The present entry profiles one T cell receptor beta chain with its context. Sequencing was performed with immunoSEQ multiplex PCR; in TCRdb, only in-frame clones are kept and a portion is missing. The sample carries approximately 230,000 clones, 85% to 90% recorded once. This CDR3 has 15 residues. Looked up from germline, CDR1 is MGHDK and CDR2 is SYGVNS. V was cut by 0 bases and J by 4 bases, with 7 bases left in between. This sample was included in a study of blood T cell repertoires in COVID-19. Clinical histories supplied by participants themselves formed the basis of cohort assignment. The sequenced material came from PBMCs or T cells enriched from blood (not recorded which). The gene calls are TRBV25-1 and TRBJ1-6; D is unresolved. The receptor was derived from a woman aged 25 to 39 who had recovered from COVID-19. The chain's CDR3 is CASSEYGSYNSPLHF. The CDR3 nucleotides are TGTGCCAGCAGTGAATATGGGAGTTATAATTCACCCCTCCACTTT.